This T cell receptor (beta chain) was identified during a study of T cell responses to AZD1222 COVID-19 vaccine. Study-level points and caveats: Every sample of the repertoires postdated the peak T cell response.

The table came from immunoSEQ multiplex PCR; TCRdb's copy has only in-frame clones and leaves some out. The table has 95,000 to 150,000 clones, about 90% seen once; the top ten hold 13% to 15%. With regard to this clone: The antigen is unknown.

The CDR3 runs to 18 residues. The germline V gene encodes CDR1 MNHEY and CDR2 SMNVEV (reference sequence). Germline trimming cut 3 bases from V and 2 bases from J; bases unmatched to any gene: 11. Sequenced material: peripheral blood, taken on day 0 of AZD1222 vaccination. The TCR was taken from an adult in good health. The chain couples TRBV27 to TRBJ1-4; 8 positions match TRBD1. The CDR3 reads CASSLGTGGRGTNEKLFF. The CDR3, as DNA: TGTGCCAGCAGTTTGGGGACAGGCGGGAGGGGGACTAATGAAAAACTGTTTTTT.